This TCR beta chain was identified in a study of cytomegalovirus exposure and HLA in healthy donors (dated by TCRdb to the late 2010s). Background on the whole study: An earlier analysis of approximately 600 of the donors reported 250 to 350 Gb of sequence data and 117 million unique TCR beta sequences from some 180 million T cells. To decide whether each TCR beta V gene segment behaved as functional or pseudogenic, an earlier analysis of over 500 of the donors relied on high-throughput TCR beta sequencing. In addition to the first cohort of 666 subjects, a separate validation cohort of 130 or so different subjects was used. Among a few hundred genotyped donors of the cohort, an average of 235,054 unique TCR beta nucleotide sequences were sequenced per donor, around a sixth of them non-productive. A later genetic analysis took genome-wide SNP genotypes for about 60% of the roughly 670 donors and used that subset as a discovery cohort. To predict cytomegalovirus infection status, the study combined high-throughput TCR immunosequencing, statistical association of individual TCRs with disease status, and machine learning. Using immunosequencing, the study profiled T cell repertoires from fewer than 850 subjects and related those repertoires to cytomegalovirus serostatus. The study aimed to test whether cataloging public T cell receptors could reveal signatures of past pathogen exposure. To study patterns of TCR occurrence, a later analysis re-analyzed previously published TCR beta repertoires from 500 to 850 donors and added high-resolution HLA genotyping. Among the roughly 370 genotyped donors, 81% belonged to the genetic ancestry cluster associated with self-reported Caucasian donors. Donor age, sex, ethnicity and CMV serostatus were compiled alongside the repertoire data. Typing coverage differed by locus: A, B, C, DRB1 and DQB1 were typed in roughly 620-630 donors, DQA1 in roughly 500, DPA1 in some 610, and DPB1 in 450 to 480. A handful of DR-DQ haplotypes were handled as single units for association and clustering because linkage in the cohort was strong. In the later analysis, no new phenotypic data were used to find candidate immune exposures; instead, reliance was placed on TCR beta sequences and their occurrence across donors. An early release that covered some 640 HLA-typed donors contained approximately 300 gigabases of sequencing data and 65 million to 100 million unique TCR sequences. Class I and class II HLA loci were covered by the typing at four-digit resolution. Every repertoire in the discovery cohort had been generated on one and the same sequencing platform.

The CDR3 sequence holds 15 residues, the cysteine and phenylalanine included. CDR3 DNA only is kept here, 45 bases in frame from base 1. Trimming accounts for 5 bases at V and 9 bases at J, while the number of junction bases matched to no gene is 11. The germline V gene encodes CDR1 SGHAT and CDR2 FQNNGV. In total, 600 or so healthy bone marrow donors made up the cohort. All cohort members were sampled while nominally healthy, although unrecorded immune exposures were likely present. The donor was CMV seropositive and belonged to the group of more than 250 seropositive cohort members. A peripheral blood sample was collected from each donor, and TCR beta sequencing was performed on peripheral blood mononuclear cells. Genomic DNA extraction from the blood cell samples was performed with the Qiagen DNeasy Blood Extraction Kit. Worth noting for this clone: It has no known antigen specificity. The input lacks base qualities; no much larger clone sits a single base away.

General study outcomes and caveats: In a later genetic analysis, a missense DCLRE1C variant was associated with V-gene and J-gene trimming of TCR beta chains, and the association was replicated in an independent cohort. Some IMGT-functional V segments, including TRBV6-2 and TRBV6-3, could not be distinguished by the 87-base-pair reads and were therefore excluded. In vitro tests confirmed that a few of the cytomegalovirus-associated TCR beta chains recognize cytomegalovirus antigens. The classifier was reported to diagnose cytomegalovirus status with high specificity and sensitivity in both the original and validation cohorts. Linkage disequilibrium might explain the correlated functional status among segregating V segments, but an unknown experimental factor could not be ruled out. Because some donors lacked HLA typing at each locus, the association tests relied only on the typed subset. A later analysis found that TCR association rates varied across HLA loci, with DRB1 alleles showing the most associated TCRs and HLA-C alleles the fewest. Immune exposure information for the cohort was limited to CMV serostatus. A later genetic analysis reported fewer N-insertions in productive TCRs among donors in an Asian-associated ancestry cluster than the roughly 690-donor mean. The sequencing pipeline was judged likely to have produced a cluster of highly shared sequence variants as a technical artifact. According to a later analysis, most CMV-associated TCR beta chains appeared to be HLA-restricted, and the HLA associations seemed to be driven largely by CMV exposure. It was suggested by the authors that the approach could potentially be generalized to other disease states and immunological phenotypes. Most TCR sequences were observed very rarely across donors, whereas some public TCRs were present in many individuals. When HLA alleles, especially DR and DQ, strongly co-occurred, attributing TCR associations to individual alleles was difficult. A further reported finding was that TCR beta sequences accurately predicted the HLA-A and HLA-B alleles for most subjects in the first cohort. In a later analysis, 16,951 TCR beta sequences were associated with specific HLA alleles at a false discovery rate of 0.05. The cohort was sequenced for TCR beta chains only, and without alpha or paired-chain data the features that could be detected were limited. Fewer than 20 rarely observed V segments, including chromosome 9 orphons, were excluded from the earlier analysis of approximately 500 of the donors because counts were too low. Sequencing depth was assumed to be roughly uniform across donors in the presence/absence analyses, though that assumption may not hold. A total of 150 or so TCR beta chains were listed by the study as associated with cytomegalovirus. According to a later analysis, parvovirus B19, influenza, CMV and Epstein-Barr virus appeared linked to several top co-occurrence clusters. Compared with equally common non-associated chains, HLA-associated TCR beta chains in a later analysis were more clonally expanded and had lower generation probabilities. An earlier analysis of approximately 590 of the donors showed that most TCR beta V segments appeared in productive rearrangements either about 87% or about 30% of the time, which broadly matched IMGT annotations.

The library was generated by the immunoSEQ multiplex PCR assay. A mixture of 60 forward primers for TCR Vbeta segments and 13 reverse primers for TCR Jbeta segments was used in the multiplex PCR. The CDR3 region of rearranged TCR beta genes was amplified from genomic DNA by a multiplex PCR assay. The Illumina HiSeq System was used to sequence the amplified TCR beta libraries as 87-base-pair reads. Per the original workflow: Across the 500 to 850 repertoires, a later analysis counted some 81 million unique TCR beta chains, roughly 11 million of which were shared by at least two donors. A nearest-neighbor algorithm error-corrected the raw reads and collapsed the reads into unique sequences, merging closely related sequences to remove PCR and sequencing errors. To assign V, D and J gene segments, CDR3 sequences were aligned to IMGT reference sequences. For a sequence to be retained, a match of at least six nucleotides was required to both a V gene segment and a J gene segment. Rearrangements were classified as productive when the CDR3 lacked stop codons and remained in frame with V and J, and all other rearrangements were classified as non-productive. Following IMGT convention, CDR3 was defined as the stretch from the second conserved V-encoded cysteine up to the conserved J-encoded phenylalanine. The earlier analysis of approximately 590 of the donors excluded any sequence lacking an unambiguous match to a single V gene segment. An earlier analysis of 500 to 600 of the donors classified V segments as functional when productive rearrangements were above 56.7% and as segregating when the standard deviation between donors was above 5%. To diagnose cytomegalovirus status from the catalog of TCR beta chain sequences, a statistical classification framework was built. In a later analysis, TCR nucleotide sequences were compared against IMGT/GENE-DB human TR gene sequences so that V and J genes could be assigned. A later analysis assigned CDR3 sequences and most-parsimonious VDJ recombination scenarios with the TCRdist pipeline. A later analysis defined each TCR beta chain by its CDR3 amino acid sequence plus V-gene family, and excluded reads lacking a unique V-gene family. As a way to deal with suspected cross-contamination and a sequencing artifact, a later analysis dropped 640 or so nucleotide sequences that were highly shared and had low generation probability. In a later analysis, a clonal expansion index for each public chain was calculated from normalized within-repertoire ranks of inferred template counts. Generation probabilities in a later analysis came from a VDJ recombination model fitted to out-of-frame rearrangements, and those results were checked against IGoR. A later analysis scored TCR-TCR, TCR-HLA and TCR-CMV co-occurrence with hypergeometric tests, applying a repertoire-size bias correction to TCR pairs. In a later analysis, false discovery rates were estimated by permuting HLA or CMV assignments 20 times. In a later analysis, co-occurring TCRs were grouped using DBSCAN, with TCRdist sequence similarity added in when clustering inside HLA-allele-positive subsets. Repertoires with fewer than 30,000 or more than 120,000 public chains, plus five repertoires with anomalous nucleotide sharing, were excluded from co-occurrence clustering. The source is immuneACCESS, and TCRdb retained only in-frame sequences with V and J called. Part of the clones is not carried over; for the studies checked, unresolved V genes explain less than half of this, and the remainder is unexplained. Clonal size and the V and J genes are those of that table, whereas D and trimming came from the DNA. Counted in this sample were about 130,000 clones; 70% to 85% of them appeared once. The biggest ten clones account for roughly 13% of the sample.

This receptor was identified in a woman in her forties in good health and CMV-seropositive. Sequences were obtained from PBMCs. The chain is assembled from TRBV11-2 and TRBJ2-1; 9 bases in between match TRBD2. The bases are TGTGCCAGCAGCCCCTGGGTTAGCGGGAGACTTGAGCAGTTCTTC. Its translation reads: CASSPWVSGRLEQFF.